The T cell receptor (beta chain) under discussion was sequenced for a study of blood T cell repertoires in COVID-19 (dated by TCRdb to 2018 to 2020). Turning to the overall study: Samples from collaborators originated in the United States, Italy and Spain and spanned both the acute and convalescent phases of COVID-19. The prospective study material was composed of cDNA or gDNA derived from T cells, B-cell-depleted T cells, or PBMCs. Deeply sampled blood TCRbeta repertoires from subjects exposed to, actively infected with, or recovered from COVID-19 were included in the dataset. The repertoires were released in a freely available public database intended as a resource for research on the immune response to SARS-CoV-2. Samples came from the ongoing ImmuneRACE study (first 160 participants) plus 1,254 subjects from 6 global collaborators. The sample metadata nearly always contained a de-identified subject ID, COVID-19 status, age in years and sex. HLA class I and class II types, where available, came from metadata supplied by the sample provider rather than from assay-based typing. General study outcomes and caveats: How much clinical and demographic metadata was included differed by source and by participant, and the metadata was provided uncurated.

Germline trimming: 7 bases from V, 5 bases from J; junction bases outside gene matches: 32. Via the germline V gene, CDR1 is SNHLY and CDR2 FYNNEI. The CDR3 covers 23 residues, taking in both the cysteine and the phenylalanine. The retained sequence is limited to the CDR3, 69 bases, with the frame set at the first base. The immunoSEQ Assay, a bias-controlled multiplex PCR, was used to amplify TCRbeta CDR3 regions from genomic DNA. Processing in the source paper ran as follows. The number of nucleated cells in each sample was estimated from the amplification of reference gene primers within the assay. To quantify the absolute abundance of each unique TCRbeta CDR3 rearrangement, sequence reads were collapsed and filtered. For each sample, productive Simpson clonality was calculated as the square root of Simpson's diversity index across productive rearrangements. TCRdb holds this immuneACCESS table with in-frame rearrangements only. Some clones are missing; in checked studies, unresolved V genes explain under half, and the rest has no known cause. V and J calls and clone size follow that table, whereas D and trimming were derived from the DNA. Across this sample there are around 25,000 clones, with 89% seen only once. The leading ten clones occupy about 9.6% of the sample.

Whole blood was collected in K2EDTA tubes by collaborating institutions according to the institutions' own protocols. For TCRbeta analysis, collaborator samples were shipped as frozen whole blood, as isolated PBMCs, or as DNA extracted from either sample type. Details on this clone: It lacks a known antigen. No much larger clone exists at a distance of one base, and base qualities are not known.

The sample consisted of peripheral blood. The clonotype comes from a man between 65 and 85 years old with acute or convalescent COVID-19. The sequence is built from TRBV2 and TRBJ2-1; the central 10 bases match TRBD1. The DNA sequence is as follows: TGTGCCAGCAACAAACCCCGGGACAGGGGCCGGTACGGCCATAGTCAACCGAACAATGAGCAGTTCTTC. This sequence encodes CASNKPRDRGRYGHSQPNNEQFF.